The entry below gives a single TCR beta chain sequence along with its context. The target antigen is unknown. PCR amplification relied on 60 Vbeta primers (plus 13 Jbeta primers). The assay was immunoSEQ multiplex PCR, and TCRdb's table has in-frame clones only and misses some. The sample holds about 100,000 clones; 70% to 80% are singletons and the top ten take over 15%. Unmatched junction bases numbered 1, after V lost 0 bases and J lost 2 bases. CDR1 and CDR2 (germline): MNHEY, SMNVEV (reference sequence). The CDR3 runs to 16 residues. The data were taken from a study of cytomegalovirus exposure and HLA in healthy donors. Whole-study results and caveats: In a later analysis, productive TCRs from donors in an Asian-associated ancestry cluster reportedly carried fewer N-insertions than the cohort mean. Usually a TCR sequence was rare, but some public TCRs were found in many donors. Prior analysis indicated that the majority of TCR beta V segments exhibited productivity approximately 90% or approximately 30% of the time.

The sequence was obtained from a woman aged 55 to 70 in good health and CMV-seropositive. The rearrangement links TRBV27 to TRBJ2-6; the match to TRBD1 covers 7 bases. Input material: PBMCs. The CDR3 nucleotides read TGTGCCAGCAGTTTATCAGGGGGCGCTGGGGCCAACGTCCTGACTTTC. Translating gives CASSLSGGAGANVLTF.